This T cell receptor (beta chain) was retrieved from a study of blood T cell repertoires in COVID-19. V was clipped by 1 base and J by 0 bases, with 10 bases between them. This CDR3 spans 16 amino acids. The germline CDR1 and CDR2 sequences are MGHRA and YSYEKL. Clones were sequenced by immunoSEQ multiplex PCR, and TCRdb holds only the in-frame ones, with some missing. The data contain fewer than 150,000 clones, approximately 80% of them singletons. Source material: peripheral blood. The chain is built from TRBV4-1 and TRBJ2-4; no firm D call. This clonotype was sampled from an elderly woman in a cohort sampled during active or convalescent COVID-19. Here the CDR3 reads CASSQGGGRAKNIQYF. For the CDR3, the DNA is TGCGCCAGCAGCCAAGGAGGCGGCCGAGCCAAAAACATTCAGTACTTC.